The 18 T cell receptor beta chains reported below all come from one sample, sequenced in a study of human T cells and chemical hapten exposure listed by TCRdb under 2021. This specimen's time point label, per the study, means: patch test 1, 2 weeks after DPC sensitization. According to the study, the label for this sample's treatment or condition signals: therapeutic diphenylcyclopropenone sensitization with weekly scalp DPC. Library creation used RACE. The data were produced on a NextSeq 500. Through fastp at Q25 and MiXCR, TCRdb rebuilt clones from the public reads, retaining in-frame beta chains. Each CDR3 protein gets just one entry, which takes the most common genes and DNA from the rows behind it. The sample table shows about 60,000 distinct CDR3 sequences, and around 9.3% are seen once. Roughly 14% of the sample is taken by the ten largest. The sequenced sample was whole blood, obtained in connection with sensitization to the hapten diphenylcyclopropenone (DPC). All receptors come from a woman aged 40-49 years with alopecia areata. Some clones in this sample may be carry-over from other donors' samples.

CDR3 residues: CASRRTSTGELFF. Written as DNA, the CDR3 is TGTGCCAGCAGACGGACTTCAACCGGGGAGCTGTTTTTT. The rearrangement uses TRBV12-3 or TRBV12-4 and TRBJ2-2, with a tentative D call TRBD2 (5 bases). The CDR3 totals 13 residues. The V and J ends lost 6 bases and 5 bases respectively, with 10 bases between them.

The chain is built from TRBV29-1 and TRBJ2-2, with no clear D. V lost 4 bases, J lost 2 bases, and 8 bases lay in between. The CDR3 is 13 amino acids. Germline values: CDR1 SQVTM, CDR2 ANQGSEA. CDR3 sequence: CSVAPHNTGELFF. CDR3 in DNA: TGCAGCGTTGCCCCACACAACACCGGGGAGCTGTTTTTT.

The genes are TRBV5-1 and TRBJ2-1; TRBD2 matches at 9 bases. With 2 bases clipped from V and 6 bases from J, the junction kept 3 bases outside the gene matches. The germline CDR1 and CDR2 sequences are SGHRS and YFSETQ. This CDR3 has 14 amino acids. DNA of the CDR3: TGCGCCAGCAGCTTCAGCGGGGGGACCAATGAGCAGTTCTTC. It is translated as CASSFSGGTNEQFF.

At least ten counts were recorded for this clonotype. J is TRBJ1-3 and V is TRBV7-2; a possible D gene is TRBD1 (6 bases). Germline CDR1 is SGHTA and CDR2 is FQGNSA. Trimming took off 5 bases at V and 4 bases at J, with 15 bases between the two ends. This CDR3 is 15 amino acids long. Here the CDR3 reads CASSQNRVGGNTIYF. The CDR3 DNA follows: TGTGCCAGCAGCCAGAACAGGGTCGGCGGAAACACCATATATTTT.

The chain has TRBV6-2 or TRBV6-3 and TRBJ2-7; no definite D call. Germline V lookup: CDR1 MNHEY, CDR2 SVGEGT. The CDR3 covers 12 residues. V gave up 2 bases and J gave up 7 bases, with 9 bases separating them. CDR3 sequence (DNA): TGTGCCAGCAGTTACGTGGGGAATGAGCAGTACTTC. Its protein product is CASSYVGNEQYF.

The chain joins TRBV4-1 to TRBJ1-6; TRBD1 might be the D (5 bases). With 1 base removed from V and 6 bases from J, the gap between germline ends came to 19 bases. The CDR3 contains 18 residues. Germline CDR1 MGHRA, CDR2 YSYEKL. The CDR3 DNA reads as TGCGCCAGCAGCCAAGTCATCCGCGCCCGGGACCCTAATTCACCCCTCCACTTT. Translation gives CASSQVIRARDPNSPLHF.

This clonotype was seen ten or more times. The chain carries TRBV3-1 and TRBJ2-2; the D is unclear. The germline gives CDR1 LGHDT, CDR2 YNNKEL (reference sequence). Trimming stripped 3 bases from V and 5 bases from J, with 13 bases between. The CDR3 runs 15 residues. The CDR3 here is CASSHHLLGTGELFF. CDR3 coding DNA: TGTGCCAGCAGCCACCACCTCCTAGGTACCGGGGAGCTGTTTTTT.

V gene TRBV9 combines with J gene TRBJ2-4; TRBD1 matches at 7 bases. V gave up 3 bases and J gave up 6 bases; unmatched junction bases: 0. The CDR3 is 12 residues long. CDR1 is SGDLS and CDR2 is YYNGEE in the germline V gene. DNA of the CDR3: TGTGCCAGCAGCGGGACAGGAAACATTCAGTACTTC. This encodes CASSGTGNIQYF.

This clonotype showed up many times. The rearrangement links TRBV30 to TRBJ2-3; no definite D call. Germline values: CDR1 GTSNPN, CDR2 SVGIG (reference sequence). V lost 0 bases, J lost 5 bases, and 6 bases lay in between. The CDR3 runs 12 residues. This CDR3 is CAWSVSVDTQYF. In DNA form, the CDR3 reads TGTGCCTGGAGTGTTTCTGTAGATACGCAGTATTTT.

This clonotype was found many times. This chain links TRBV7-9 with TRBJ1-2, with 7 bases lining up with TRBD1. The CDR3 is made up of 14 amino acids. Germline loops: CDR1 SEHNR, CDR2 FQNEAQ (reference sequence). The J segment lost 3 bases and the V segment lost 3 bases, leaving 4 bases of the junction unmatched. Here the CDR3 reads CASSFQQGYYGYTF. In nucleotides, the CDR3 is TGTGCCAGCAGCTTCCAACAGGGGTACTATGGCTACACCTTC.

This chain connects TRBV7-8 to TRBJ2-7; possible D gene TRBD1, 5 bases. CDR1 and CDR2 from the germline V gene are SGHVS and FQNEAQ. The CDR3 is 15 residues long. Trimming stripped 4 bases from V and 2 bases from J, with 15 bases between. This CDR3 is CASSSGKADTYEQYF. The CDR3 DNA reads TGTGCCAGCAGCTCCGGTAAGGCGGACACCTACGAGCAGTACTTC. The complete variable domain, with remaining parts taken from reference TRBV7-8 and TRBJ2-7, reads GAGVSQSPRYKVAKRGQDVALRCDPISGHVSLFWYQQALGQGPEFLTYFQNEAQLDKSGLPSDRFFAERPEGSVSTLKIQRTQQEDSAVYLCASSSGKADTYEQYFGPGTRLTVT.

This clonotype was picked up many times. CDR3 in DNA: TGTGCCAGCAGCTGGGGGAGTACGAACTATGGCTACACCTTC. This gives the protein CASSWGSTNYGYTF. The genes are TRBV11-2 and TRBJ1-2, with a weak D call TRBD1 (5 bases). CDR3 length: 14 residues. Germline-derived CDR1 and CDR2 are SGHAT and FQNNGV. V was clipped by 4 bases and J by 2 bases, with 11 bases between them.

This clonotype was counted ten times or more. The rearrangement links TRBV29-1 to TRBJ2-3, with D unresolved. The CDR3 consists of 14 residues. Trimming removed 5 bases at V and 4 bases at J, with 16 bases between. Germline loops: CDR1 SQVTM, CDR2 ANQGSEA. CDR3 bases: TGCAGCGTTCTTCGCGGTACGTTGTCAGATACGCAGTATTTT. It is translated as CSVLRGTLSDTQYF.

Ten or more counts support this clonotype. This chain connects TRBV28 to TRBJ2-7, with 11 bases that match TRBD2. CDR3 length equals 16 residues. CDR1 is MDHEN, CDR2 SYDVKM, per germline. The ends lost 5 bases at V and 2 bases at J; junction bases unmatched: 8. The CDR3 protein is CASSLTSGGRTYEQYF. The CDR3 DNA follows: TGTGCCAGCAGTCTTACTAGCGGGGGCCGGACCTACGAGCAGTACTTC.

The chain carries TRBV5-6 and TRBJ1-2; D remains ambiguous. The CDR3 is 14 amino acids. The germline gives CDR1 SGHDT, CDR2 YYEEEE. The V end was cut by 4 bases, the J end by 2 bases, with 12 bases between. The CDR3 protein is CASSTWSENYGYTF. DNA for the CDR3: TGTGCCAGCAGCACCTGGAGTGAAAACTATGGCTACACCTTC.

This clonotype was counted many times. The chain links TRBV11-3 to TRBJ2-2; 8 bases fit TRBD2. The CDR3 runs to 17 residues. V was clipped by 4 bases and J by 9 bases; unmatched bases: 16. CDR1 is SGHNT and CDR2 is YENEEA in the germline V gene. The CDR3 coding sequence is TGTGCCAGCAGCTCCACCGCACCGGGACTAGAGGGAAGGGAGCTGTTTTTT. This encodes CASSSTAPGLEGRELFF.

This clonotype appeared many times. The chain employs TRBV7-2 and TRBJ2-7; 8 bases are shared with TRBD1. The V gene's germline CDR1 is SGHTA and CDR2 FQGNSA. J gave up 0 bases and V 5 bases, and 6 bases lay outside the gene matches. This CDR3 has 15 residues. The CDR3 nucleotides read TGTGCCAGCAGCCTCCAGGGGGCTCTCTCCTACGAGCAGTACTTC. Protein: CASSLQGALSYEQYF.

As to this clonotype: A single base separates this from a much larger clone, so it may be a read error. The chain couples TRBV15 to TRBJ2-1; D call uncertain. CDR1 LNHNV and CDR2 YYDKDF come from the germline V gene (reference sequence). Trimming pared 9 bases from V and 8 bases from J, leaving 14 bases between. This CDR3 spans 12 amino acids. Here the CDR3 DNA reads TGTGCCACAAGTCTCCCGGGCGATGAGCAGTTCTTC. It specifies CATSLPGDEQFF.